These 27 T cell receptor beta chains share one sample of origin, sequenced in a study of T cells in Graves' hyperthyroidism and ophthalmopathy (dated by TCRdb to 2018 to 2020). The library was produced with multiplex PCR. For sequencing, an Illumina HiSeq 2000 was employed. The TCR beta CDR3 regions were amplified from the RNA transcripts. For the first round of RT-PCR on the TCR CDR3, the HTBI primer set was used together with the Qiagen OneStep RT-PCR kit. The public reads were run again by TCRdb, first through fastp at Q25 and then through MiXCR, and only productive beta chains were kept. CDR3 protein duplicates are merged, each entry listing the most common genes and DNA. In this sample the table shows hundreds of thousands of distinct CDR3 sequences, approximately 40% of which occur a single time. Jointly, the top ten make up around 32% of the sample. Material: blood. The receptor source for this set is a woman aged 40 to 50 with Graves' hyperthyroidism.

The chain carries TRBV7-9 and TRBJ1-1; tentative D call: TRBD1 (6 bases). CDR1 and CDR2 from the germline V gene are SEHNR and FQNEAQ (reference sequence). Deletions cut 3 bases from V and 2 bases from J, with 13 bases between. The CDR3 consists of 15 residues. The DNA of the CDR3 is TGTGCCAGCAGCTTTCTCCCACAGGGAAACACTGAAGCTTTCTTT. As protein: CASSFLPQGNTEAFF. Looking up the rest from reference TRBV7-9 and TRBJ1-1 gives the full variable domain: DTGVSQNPRHKITKRGQNVTFRCDPISEHNRLYWYRQTLGQGPEFLTYFQNEAQLEKSRLLSDRFSAERPKGSFSTLEIQRTEQGDSAMYLCASSFLPQGNTEAFFGQGTRLTVV.

This clonotype was detected many times. The chain's CDR3 is CASSHWGVNEKLFF. In DNA, the CDR3 is TGTGCCAGCAGCCATTGGGGTGTAAATGAAAAACTGTTTTTT. The chain joins TRBV14 to TRBJ1-4; D not resolved. The V gene lost 3 bases and the J gene lost 5 bases, with 10 bases spanning the gap. Germline V gene data show CDR1 as SGHDN and CDR2 as FVKESK. This CDR3 comprises 14 residues.

The sample holds many counts of this clonotype. This sequence joins TRBV15 and TRBJ2-3; 8 nucleotides line up with TRBD2. The CDR3 loop spans 16 amino acids. With V trimmed by 2 bases and J by 0 bases, 4 bases remained unmatched. In germline, CDR1 is LNHNV, CDR2 YYDKDF (reference sequence). DNA of the CDR3: TGTGCCACCAGCAGAATTAGCGGGGCTAGCACAGATACGCAGTATTTT. Amino acid sequence: CATSRISGASTDTQYF.

This clonotype showed up many times. This rearrangement joins TRBV9 to TRBJ2-5; D is unresolved. Trimming stripped 3 bases from V and 4 bases from J, with 10 bases between. CDR3 length equals 13 residues. Germline V lookup: CDR1 SGDLS, CDR2 YYNGEE. CDR3 nucleotides: TGTGCCAGCAGCGCTGTCCCGAGAGAGACCCAGTACTTC. Protein: CASSAVPRETQYF.

A remark on this clonotype: Sequence at one end of the junction differs from germline and may be a read error. V usage is TRBV28 and J usage is TRBJ1-6, with D uncertain. This CDR3 is built from 14 residues. Germline loops: CDR1 MDHEN, CDR2 SYDVKM. The CDR3 sequence is CASEMSSYSSPLHF. In DNA form, the CDR3 reads TGTGCCAGCGAGATGAGCTCCTATAGTTCACCCCTCCACTTT.

The chain recombines TRBV20-1 with TRBJ2-5; perhaps TRBD2 as D (5 bases). Trimming took off 1 base at V and 5 bases at J, with 11 bases between the two ends. This CDR3 region has 13 residues. Germline assignment: CDR1 DFQATT and CDR2 SNEGSKA (reference sequence). The CDR3 here is CSARGLARETQYF. Written as DNA, the CDR3 is TGCAGTGCTAGAGGGCTAGCACGTGAGACCCAGTACTTC.

The chain has TRBV3-1 and TRBJ1-1; D gene ambiguous. This CDR3 contains 14 residues. Trimming pared 4 bases from V and 3 bases from J, leaving 12 bases between. Germline CDR1 is LGHDT and CDR2 is YNNKEL (reference sequence). The CDR3 sequence is CASSPTLLDTEAFF. The CDR3, as DNA: TGTGCCAGCAGCCCGACACTACTAGACACTGAAGCTTTCTTT.

This clonotype was detected once. This chain joins TRBV20-1 and TRBJ1-1; TRBD1 is a possible D gene (5 bases). In germline, CDR1 is DFQATT, CDR2 SNEGSKA (reference sequence). Deletions cut 4 bases from V and 7 bases from J, with 16 bases between. The CDR3 contains 13 residues. CDR3 in DNA: TGCAGTGCTATGGGGCTAGCGGGGGGTGAAGCTTTCTTT. The encoded protein is CSAMGLAGGEAFF.

Note on this clonotype: This may stem from a read error, because a much larger clone lies one nucleotide away. Lacking the conserved final phenylalanine or tryptophan, this CDR3 likely reflects a read error. The chain couples TRBV20-1 to TRBJ1-5; D remains ambiguous. Trimming shortened V by 1 base and J by 3 bases, and 10 bases separated the two germline ends. Germline lookup yields CDR1 DFQATT and CDR2 SNEGSKA (reference sequence). The CDR3 is 14 residues long. The CDR3 region is CSARGPHLNQPQHS. For the CDR3, the DNA is TGCAGTGCTAGAGGGCCGCACCTCAATCAGCCCCAGCATTCT.

The chain links TRBV12-3 or TRBV12-4 to TRBJ1-2, with D possibly matching TRBD1 (6 bases). The V end lost 3 bases, the J end lost 6 bases, and 11 bases lay between the germline ends. This CDR3 has 13 residues. CDR3 region: CASSFYSGDGYTF. In nucleotides, the CDR3 is TGTGCCAGCAGTTTTTACTCAGGGGATGGCTACACCTTC.

The chain has TRBV12-3 or TRBV12-4 and TRBJ1-5, with D perhaps TRBD1 (5 bases). V lost 4 bases and J 0 bases, leaving 13 bases between the germline ends. The CDR3 loop spans 16 amino acids. Here the CDR3 DNA reads TGTGCCAGCAGTTACGGGGGAGGCTATAGCAATCAGCCCCAGCATTTT. Amino acids: CASSYGGGYSNQPQHF.

This chain joins TRBV6-6 and TRBJ2-7, with D tentatively TRBD1 (6 bases). CDR1 and CDR2 from the germline V gene are MNHNY and SVGAGI (reference sequence). Trimming took 8 bases from V and 5 from J, leaving 10 bases between them. The CDR3 spans 11 residues. CDR3 DNA: TGTGCCAGCCAGGGGATTGACGAGCAGTACTTC. Amino acids: CASQGIDEQYF.

The chain joins TRBV4-3 to TRBJ2-7, with TRBD2 matching 9 bases. From germline, CDR1 is LGHNA and CDR2 YSLEER. V shed 4 bases, J shed 3 bases, and the junction held 13 bases outside the gene matches. This CDR3 spans 17 amino acids. Here the CDR3 reads CASSLFPVVAGVYEQYF. CDR3 nucleotide sequence: TGCGCCAGCAGCCTCTTCCCAGTAGTAGCGGGGGTCTACGAGCAGTACTTC.

This clonotype was observed at least ten times. V gene TRBV10-3 combines with J gene TRBJ1-2, with 7 nucleotides matching TRBD1. Trimming at V came to 8 bases and at J to 7 bases, leaving 10 bases not matched to a gene. The CDR3 is 13 amino acids. Germline values: CDR1 ENHRY, CDR2 SYGVKD. The CDR3 is CAIWATGSGGYTF. The CDR3 region has the DNA TGTGCCATCTGGGCGACAGGGAGCGGTGGCTACACCTTC.

This clonotype has a handful of counts. The rearrangement links TRBV29-1 to TRBJ1-1, with 7 positions matching TRBD1. V lost 7 bases and J lost 0; bases outside the gene matches: 5. Per the germline V gene, CDR1 is SQVTM and CDR2 is ANQGSEA. CDR3 length: 13 amino acids. The CDR3 sequence is CSGMGQMNTEAFF. The CDR3 DNA is TGCAGCGGAATGGGACAGATGAACACTGAAGCTTTCTTT. Supplemented by reference TRBV29-1 and TRBJ1-1, the full variable domain reads SAVISQKPSRDICQRGTSLTIQCQVDSQVTMMFWYRQQPGQSLTLIATANQGSEATYESGFVIDKFPISRPNLTFSTLTVSNMSPEDSSIYLCSGMGQMNTEAFFGQGTRLTVV.

Turning to this clonotype: A much larger clone sits a single nucleotide away, making a read error possible. This chain connects TRBV7-9 to TRBJ1-6; a weak D match, TRBD1 (5 bases). V was cut by 8 bases and J by 14 bases, with 25 bases left in between. The germline V gene encodes CDR1 SEHNR and CDR2 FQNEAQ (reference sequence). The CDR3 has 15 residues. The CDR3 nucleotides read TGTGCCAGCGAATCGGGGACTACCGGTCAGTCATCCCTCCACTTT. Protein product: CASESGTTGQSSLHF. Based on the CDR3 plus reference TRBV7-9 and TRBJ1-6, the full variable domain is DTGVSQNPRHKITKRGQNVTFRCDPISEHNRLYWYRQTLGQGPEFLTYFQNEAQLEKSRLLSDRFSAERPKGSFSTLEIQRTEQGDSAMYLCASESGTTGQSSLHFGNGTRLTVT.

The chain employs TRBV29-1 and TRBJ2-7; D is ambiguous. This CDR3 is 9 amino acids long. Deletions cut 4 bases from V and 4 bases from J, with 2 bases between. CDR1 is SQVTM and CDR2 is ANQGSEA in the germline V gene. The CDR3 sequence is CSVVYEQYF. The CDR3 DNA sequence: TGCAGCGTTGTTTACGAGCAGTACTTC.

About this clonotype itself: A much larger clone is a single base away; this may be a read error. The gene calls are TRBV20-1 and TRBJ2-7, with 9 bases that match TRBD2. The CDR3 spans 15 residues. Germline V lookup: CDR1 DFQATT, CDR2 SNEGSKA (reference sequence). The trim removed 6 bases at V and 2 bases at J, leaving 11 bases unmatched. CDR3 amino acids: CSAPGRTSEPYEQYF. The CDR3, as DNA: TGCAGTGCCCCGGGGCGGACTAGCGAACCCTACGAGCAGTACTTC.

Notes on this clonotype: The junction departs from germline at one end; a sequencing error may be responsible. The rearrangement uses TRBV2 and TRBJ2-7; D is undetermined. The V gene's germline CDR1 is SNHLY and CDR2 FYNNEI. CDR3 length: 15 residues. The CDR3 sequence: CASSEDSEISCEQYF. DNA for the CDR3: TGTGCCAGCAGTGAAGACAGTGAGATTTCCTGCGAGCAGTACTTC.

This clonotype was seen repeatedly, ten times or more. The chain links TRBV7-8 to TRBJ1-3, with a weak D call TRBD1 (5 bases). The V gene lost 5 bases and the J gene lost 2 bases, with 13 bases spanning the gap. The CDR3 extends over 15 amino acids. Germline loops: CDR1 SGHVS, CDR2 FQNEAQ. CDR3 amino acids: CASSPSWGAGNTIYF. CDR3 nucleotide sequence: TGTGCCAGCAGCCCGTCGTGGGGGGCTGGAAACACCATATATTTT. The variable domain in full, with the rest retrieved from reference TRBV7-8 and TRBJ1-3, is GAGVSQSPRYKVAKRGQDVALRCDPISGHVSLFWYQQALGQGPEFLTYFQNEAQLDKSGLPSDRFFAERPEGSVSTLKIQRTQQEDSAVYLCASSPSWGAGNTIYFGEGSWLTVV.

Notes on this clonotype: One junction end does not reproduce the germline sequence, and a read error may be involved. The V call is TRBV15, the J call TRBJ1-5; TRBD1 is a possible D gene (5 bases). The CDR3 totals 17 residues. The germline V gene has CDR1 LNHNV and CDR2 YYDKDF (reference sequence). The CDR3 is CATSRDLGRDYNEPQHF. CDR3 DNA sequence: TGTGCCACCAGCAGAGATCTTGGGCGGGACTACAATGAGCCCCAGCATTTT.

Only a few counts were recorded for this clonotype. J is TRBJ2-5 and V is TRBV9, with 12 bases matching TRBD2. The germline CDR1 and CDR2 sequences are SGDLS and YYNGEE. Trimming at V came to 0 bases and at J to 1 base, leaving 10 bases not matched to a gene. This CDR3 region has 19 residues. This CDR3 is CASSVGFDLAGGPQETQYF. The CDR3 DNA reads as TGTGCCAGCAGCGTAGGATTCGATCTAGCGGGAGGGCCCCAAGAGACCCAGTACTTC.

This clonotype has at least ten counts. The V call is TRBV7-2, the J call TRBJ1-5; D gene ambiguous. Trimming removed 4 bases from V and 6 bases from J, with 16 bases in between. The germline V gene encodes CDR1 SGHTA and CDR2 FQGNSA. The CDR3 runs 15 residues. The CDR3 sequence: CASSSPGREGQPQHF. The CDR3 DNA reads TGTGCCAGCAGCTCCCCTGGGAGGGAAGGTCAGCCCCAGCATTTT.

The chain uses TRBV6-1 and TRBJ1-5; TRBD1 is a possible D gene (6 bases). V shed 6 bases and J shed 1 base, with 25 bases lying between them. Per germline, CDR1 MNHNS and CDR2 SASEGT. CDR3 length: 19 amino acids. The CDR3 DNA follows: TGTGCCAGCAGCTTTTCTTTGGACCACACAGGGTCAAGCAATCAGCCCCAGCATTTT. As protein: CASSFSLDHTGSSNQPQHF.

The chain joins TRBV4-3 to TRBJ2-7; TRBD1 is a possible D gene (5 bases). The ends were cut back, 4 bases at V and 6 bases at J, with 16 bases in the middle. CDR1 is LGHNA and CDR2 is YSLEER in the germline V gene. CDR3 length: 14 amino acids. The CDR3 sequence is CASSLTRAPSEQYF. The CDR3 DNA reads as TGCGCCAGCAGCCTAACCAGGGCCCCCTCCGAGCAGTACTTC.

In its sample, this clonotype was seen a few times. V gene TRBV13 combines with J gene TRBJ1-2; perhaps TRBD1 as D (5 bases). CDR3 size: 15 residues. Germline V gene sequence: CDR1 PRHDT, CDR2 FYEKMQ (reference sequence). V was trimmed by 5 bases and J by 5 bases, leaving 18 bases between them. The CDR3 coding sequence is TGTGCCAGCAGCCAATTAGAACAGACAGCATATGGCTACACCTTC. Residues: CASSQLEQTAYGYTF. The full variable domain, with the rest looked up from reference TRBV13 and TRBJ1-2, is AAGVIQSPRHLIKEKRETATLKCYPIPRHDTVYWYQQGPGQDPQFLISFYEKMQSDKGSIPDRFSAQQFSDYHSELNMSSLELGDSALYFCASSQLEQTAYGYTFGSGTRLTVV.

This chain connects TRBV5-4 to TRBJ2-7; D perhaps matches TRBD2 (5 bases). The germline V and J ends were trimmed by 0 bases and 4 bases, with 8 bases remaining between them. CDR1 is SGHNT, CDR2 YYREEE, per germline (reference sequence). The CDR3 extends over 13 amino acids. CDR3: CASSLAGEYEQYF. CDR3 coding DNA: TGTGCCAGCAGCTTGGCCGGGGAGTACGAGCAGTACTTC.